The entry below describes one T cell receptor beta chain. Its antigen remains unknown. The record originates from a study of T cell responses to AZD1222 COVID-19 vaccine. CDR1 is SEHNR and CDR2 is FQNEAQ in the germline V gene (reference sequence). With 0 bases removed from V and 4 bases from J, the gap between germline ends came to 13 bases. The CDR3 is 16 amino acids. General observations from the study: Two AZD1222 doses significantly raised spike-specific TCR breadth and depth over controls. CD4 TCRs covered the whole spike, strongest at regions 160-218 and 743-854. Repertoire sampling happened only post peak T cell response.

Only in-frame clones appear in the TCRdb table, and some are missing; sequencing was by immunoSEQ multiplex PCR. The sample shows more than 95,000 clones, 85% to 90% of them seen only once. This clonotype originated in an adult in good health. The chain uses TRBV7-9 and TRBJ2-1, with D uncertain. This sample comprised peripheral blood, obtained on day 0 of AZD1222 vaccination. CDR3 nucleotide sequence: TGTGCCAGCAGCTTAGCGGGAAGTGGGTCTTACAATGAGCAGTTCTTC. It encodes CASSLAGSGSYNEQFF.